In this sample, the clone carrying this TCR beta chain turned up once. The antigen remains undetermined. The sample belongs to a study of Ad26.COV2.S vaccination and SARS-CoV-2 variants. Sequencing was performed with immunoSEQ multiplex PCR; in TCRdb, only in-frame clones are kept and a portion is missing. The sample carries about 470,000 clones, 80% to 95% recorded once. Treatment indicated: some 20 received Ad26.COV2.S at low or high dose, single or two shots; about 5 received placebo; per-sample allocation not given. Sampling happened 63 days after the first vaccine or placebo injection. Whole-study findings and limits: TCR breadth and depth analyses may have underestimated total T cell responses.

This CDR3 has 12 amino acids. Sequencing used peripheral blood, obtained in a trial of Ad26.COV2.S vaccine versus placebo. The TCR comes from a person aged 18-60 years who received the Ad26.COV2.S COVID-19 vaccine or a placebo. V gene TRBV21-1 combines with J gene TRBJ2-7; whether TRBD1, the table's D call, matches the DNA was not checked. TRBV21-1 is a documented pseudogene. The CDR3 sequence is CASSKDRYEQYF. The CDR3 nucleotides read TGTGCCAGCAGCAAAGACAGGTACGAGCAGTACTTC.